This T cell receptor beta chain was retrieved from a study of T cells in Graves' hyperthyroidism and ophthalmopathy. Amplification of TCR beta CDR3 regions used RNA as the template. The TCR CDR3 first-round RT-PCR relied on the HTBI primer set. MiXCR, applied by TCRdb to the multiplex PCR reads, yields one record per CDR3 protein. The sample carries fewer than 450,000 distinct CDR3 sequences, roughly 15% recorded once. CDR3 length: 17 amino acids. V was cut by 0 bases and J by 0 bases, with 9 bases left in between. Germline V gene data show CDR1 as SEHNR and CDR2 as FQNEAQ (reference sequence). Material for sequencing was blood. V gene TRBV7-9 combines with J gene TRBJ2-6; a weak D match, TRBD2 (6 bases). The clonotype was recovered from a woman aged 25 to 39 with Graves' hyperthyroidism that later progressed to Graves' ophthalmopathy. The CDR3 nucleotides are TGTGCCAGCAGCTTAGCGGGACTGCTCTCTGGGGCCAACGTCCTGACTTTC. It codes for CASSLAGLLSGANVLTF.